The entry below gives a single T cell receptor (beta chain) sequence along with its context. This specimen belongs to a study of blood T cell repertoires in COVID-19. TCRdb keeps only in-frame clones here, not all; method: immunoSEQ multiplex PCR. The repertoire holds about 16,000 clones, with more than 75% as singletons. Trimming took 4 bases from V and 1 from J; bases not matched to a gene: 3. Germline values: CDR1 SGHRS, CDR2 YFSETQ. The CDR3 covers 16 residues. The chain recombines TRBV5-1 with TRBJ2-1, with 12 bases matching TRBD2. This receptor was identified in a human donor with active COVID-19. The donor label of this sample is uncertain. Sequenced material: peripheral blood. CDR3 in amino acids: CASSRTSGASYNEQFF. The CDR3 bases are TGCGCCAGCAGCCGGACTAGCGGGGCATCCTACAATGAGCAGTTCTTC.